This is a list of T cell receptor beta chains from one sample in a study of T-cell reconstitution after alpha-beta-depleted transplantation in children. TCRdb recomputed calls from the PCR reads with MiXCR, one row per CDR3 protein. The table has roughly 250,000 distinct CDR3 sequences, roughly 8.2% seen once; the top ten hold 6.3%. The sequencing here drew on PBMCs, mostly from graft donor cells, taken 180 days after TCRalphabeta/CD19-depleted stem cell transplant. The receptors shown here come from a male patient aged 10-17 years who had a stem cell transplant for acute lymphoblastic leukemia, so the T cells may come from the graft donor. Both conserved end residues are part of each CDR3. The D gene is left open where the match is weak. Clone sizes are given selectively: once, few, many, or a class where the clone is expanded.

TRBD1 | TRBJ1-4 | TRBV19 | few | TGTGCCAGTAAGCAGATGGGACAGGGGAAGGAAAAACTGTTTTTT | CASKQMGQGKEKLFF
TRBD2 | TRBJ2-7 | TRBV11-3 | . | TGTGCCAGCAGCTTAAGGGGGACTAGCGGGGGGTATAACCCCGAGCAGTACTTC | CASSLRGTSGGYNPEQYF
. | TRBJ2-7 | TRBV12-3/TRBV12-4 | many | TGTGCCAGCAGTTTAAGTACCCCCAATAGGGAGCAGTACTTC | CASSLSTPNREQYF
. | TRBJ1-1 | TRBV24-1 | many | TGTGCCACCAGTGATTCGCCAGGGTCGCGTGCCCCGAACACTGAAGCTTTCTTT | CATSDSPGSRAPNTEAFF
TRBD2 | TRBJ2-5 | TRBV27 | few | TGTGCCAGCAGAGTAGCGGGAGGGCGCGGGAAGACCCAGTACTTC | CASRVAGGRGKTQYF
. | TRBJ2-7 | TRBV27 | many | TGTGCCAGCAGTCCCTGGGTTAGCGGTACCTACGAGCAGTACTTC | CASSPWVSGTYEQYF
. | TRBJ2-1 | TRBV29-1 | many | TGCAGCGCACCCTTGGGGGCCTCTTTGGGGAATGAGCAGTTCTTC | CSAPLGASLGNEQFF
. | TRBJ2-2 | TRBV5-4 | many | TGTGCCAGCAGCTTTCTAGCGACCGGGGAGCTGTTTTTT | CASSFLATGELFF
TRBD2 | TRBJ2-3 | TRBV4-3 | many | TGCGCCAGCAGCCACCCTAAGCGGGGTAAGGCAGATACGCAGTATTTT | CASSHPKRGKADTQYF
. | TRBJ2-7 | TRBV28 | many | TGTGCCAGCAGCCCCCGGGACGGCTCCTACGAGCAGTACTTC | CASSPRDGSYEQYF
. | TRBJ2-6 | TRBV19 | . | TGTGCCAGCCGGGACACCTCTGGGGCCAACGTCCTGACTTTC | CASRDTSGANVLTF
. | TRBJ2-1 | TRBV6-4 | many | TGTGCCAGCAGTTTCCGTTCGGGGAATGAGCAGTTCTTC | CASSFRSGNEQFF
. | TRBJ2-5 | TRBV7-2 | many | TGTGCCAGCAGCATCGCAGGGGACCAGTACTTC | CASSIAGDQYF
. | TRBJ2-6 | TRBV20-1 | many | TGCAGTGCTAGGGACAGCTCTGGGGCCAACGTCCTGACTTTC | CSARDSSGANVLTF
TRBD2 | TRBJ2-7 | TRBV12-3/TRBV12-4 | many | TGTGCCAGCAGTTCGACTAGCGGGGTCAGCTACGAGCAGTACTTC | CASSSTSGVSYEQYF
TRBD2 | TRBJ2-1 | TRBV20-1 | . | TGCAGTGCTAGGCCCCTAGCGGGAGGTGCATACAATGACCAGTTCTTC | CSARPLAGGAYNDQFF
. | TRBJ1-1 | TRBV6-5 | many | TGTGCCAGCAGTTACAGGACGGCGAACACTGAAGCTTTCTTT | CASSYRTANTEAFF
TRBD2 | TRBJ2-1 | TRBV6-5 | many | TGTGCCAGCAGTTACCTCTTAGCGGGCCCCCACAATGAGCAGTTCTTC | CASSYLLAGPHNEQFF
TRBD2 | TRBJ2-1 | TRBV23-1 | few | TGCGCCAGCAGTTCCGTAGCGGGAGAGCTCATCCTATCACCCCAATACAATGAGCAGTTCTTC | CASSSVAGELILSPQYNEQFF
. | TRBJ2-5 | TRBV5-1 | many | TGCGCCAGCAGCTTGAAGCGTCTGGGGTACCAAGAGACCCAGTACTTC | CASSLKRLGYQETQYF
TRBD2 | TRBJ2-2 | TRBV11-2 | many | TGTGCTAGCGGGCGGATGACGAACACCGGGGAGCTGTTTTTT | CASGRMTNTGELFF
. | TRBJ2-7 | TRBV20-1 | many | TGCAGTGCCCGTCCGTTAGACCGGCAGACCTACGAGCAGTACTTC | CSARPLDRQTYEQYF